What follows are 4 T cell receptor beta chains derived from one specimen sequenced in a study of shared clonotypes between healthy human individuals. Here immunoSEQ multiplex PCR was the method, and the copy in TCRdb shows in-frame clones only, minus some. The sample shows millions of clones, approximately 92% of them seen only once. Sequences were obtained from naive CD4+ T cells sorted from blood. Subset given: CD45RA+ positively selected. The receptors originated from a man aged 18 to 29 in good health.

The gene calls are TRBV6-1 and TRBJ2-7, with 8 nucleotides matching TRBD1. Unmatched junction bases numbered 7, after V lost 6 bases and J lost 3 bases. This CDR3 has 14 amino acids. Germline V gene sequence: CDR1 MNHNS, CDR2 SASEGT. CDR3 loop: CASRPGTGDYEQYF. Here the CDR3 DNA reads TGTGCCAGCAGACCAGGGACAGGAGACTACGAGCAGTACTTC.

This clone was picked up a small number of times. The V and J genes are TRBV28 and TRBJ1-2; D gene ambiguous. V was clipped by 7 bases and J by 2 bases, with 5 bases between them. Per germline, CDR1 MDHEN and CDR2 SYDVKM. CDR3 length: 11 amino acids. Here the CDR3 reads CASTANYGYTF. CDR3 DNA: TGTGCCAGCACCGCGAACTATGGCTACACCTTC.

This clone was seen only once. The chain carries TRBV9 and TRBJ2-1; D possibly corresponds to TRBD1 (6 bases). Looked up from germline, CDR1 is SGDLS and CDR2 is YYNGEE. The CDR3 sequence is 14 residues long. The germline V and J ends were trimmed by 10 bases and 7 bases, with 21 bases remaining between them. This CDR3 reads CAGVRDKPQNEQFF. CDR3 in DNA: TGTGCCGGTGTCCGGGACAAACCCCAAAATGAGCAGTTCTTC.

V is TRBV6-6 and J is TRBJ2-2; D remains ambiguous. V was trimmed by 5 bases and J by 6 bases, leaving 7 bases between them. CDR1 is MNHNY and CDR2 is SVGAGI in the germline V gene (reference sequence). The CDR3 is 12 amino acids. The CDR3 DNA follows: TGTGCCAGCAGTAGACACCCCGGGGAGCTGTTTTTT. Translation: CASSRHPGELFF.